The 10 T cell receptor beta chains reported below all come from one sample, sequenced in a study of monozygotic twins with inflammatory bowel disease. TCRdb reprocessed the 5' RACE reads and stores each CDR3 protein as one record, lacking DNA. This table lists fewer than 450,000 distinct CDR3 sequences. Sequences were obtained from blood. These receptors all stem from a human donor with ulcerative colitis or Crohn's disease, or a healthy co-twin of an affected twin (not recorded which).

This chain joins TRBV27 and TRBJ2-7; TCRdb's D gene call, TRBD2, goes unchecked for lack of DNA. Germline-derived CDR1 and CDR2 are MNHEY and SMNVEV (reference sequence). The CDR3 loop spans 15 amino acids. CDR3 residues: CASGTSGGRSYEQYF.

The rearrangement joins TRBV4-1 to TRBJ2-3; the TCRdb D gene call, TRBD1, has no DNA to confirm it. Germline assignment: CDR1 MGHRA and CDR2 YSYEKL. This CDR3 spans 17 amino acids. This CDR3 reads CASSQDPPPSPTDTQYF.

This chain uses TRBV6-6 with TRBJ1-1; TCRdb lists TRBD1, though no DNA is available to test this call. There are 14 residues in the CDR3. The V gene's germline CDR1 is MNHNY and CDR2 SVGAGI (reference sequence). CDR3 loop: CARSYTGVNTEAFF.

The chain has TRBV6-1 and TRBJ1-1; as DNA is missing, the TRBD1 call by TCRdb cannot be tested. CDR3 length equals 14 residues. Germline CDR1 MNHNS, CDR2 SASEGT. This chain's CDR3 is CASRQDRANTEAFF.

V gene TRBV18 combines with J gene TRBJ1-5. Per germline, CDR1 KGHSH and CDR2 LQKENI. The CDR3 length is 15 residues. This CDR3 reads CASSPLPAVNQPQHF. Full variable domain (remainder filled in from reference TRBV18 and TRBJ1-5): NAGVMQNPRHLVRRRGQEARLRCSPMKGHSHVYWYRQLPEEGLKFMVYLQKENIIDESGMPKERFSAEFPKEGPSILRIQQVVRGDSAAYFCASSPLPAVNQPQHFGDGTRLSIL.

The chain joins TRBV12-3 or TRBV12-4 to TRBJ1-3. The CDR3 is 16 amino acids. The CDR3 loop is CASSFEGRHSGNTIYF.

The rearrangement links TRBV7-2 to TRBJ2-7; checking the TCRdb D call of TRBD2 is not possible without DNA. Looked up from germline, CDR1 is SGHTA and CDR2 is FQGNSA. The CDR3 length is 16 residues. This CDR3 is CASSKGLAGNPYEQYF.

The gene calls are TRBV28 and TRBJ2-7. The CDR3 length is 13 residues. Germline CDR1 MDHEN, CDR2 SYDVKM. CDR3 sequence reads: CASSLSETYEQYF.

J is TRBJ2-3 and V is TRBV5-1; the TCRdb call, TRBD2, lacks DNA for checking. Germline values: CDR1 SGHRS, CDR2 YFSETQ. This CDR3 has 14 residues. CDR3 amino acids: CASRSSSGGDTQYF.

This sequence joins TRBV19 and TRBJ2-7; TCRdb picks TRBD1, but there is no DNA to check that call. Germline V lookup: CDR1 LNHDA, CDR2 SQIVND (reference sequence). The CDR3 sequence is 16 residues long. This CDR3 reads CASSIDAGGISYEQYF.